The rows below give T cell receptor beta chains drawn from one sample of a study of blood T cell repertoires in COVID-19. The repertoire was sequenced with immunoSEQ multiplex PCR; TCRdb's copy has only in-frame clones and lacks some. The sample includes some 180,000 clones, approximately 80% seen only once; the top ten take around 15%. Sequenced sample: PBMCs or T cells enriched from blood (not recorded which). Receptors were obtained from a man aged 55 to 70 who had been exposed to COVID-19. Each CDR3 is given with its conserved first and last residue. A D gene is named only where the DNA matches it firmly. Rows may omit the clone size; those that give it use once, few, many or a size class.

NA	TRBV10-1	NA	TRBJ2-2	CASSESSSPFPSLNTGELFF	TGCGCCAGCAGTGAGTCGTCTTCCCCGTTCCCTAGCTTGAACACCGGGGAGCTGTTTTTT
NA	TRBV27	few	TRBJ1-1	CASSLDSAGNTEAFF	TGTGCCAGCAGTTTAGACAGTGCAGGGAACACTGAAGCTTTCTTT
TRBD1	TRBV2	NA	TRBJ1-4	CASSDQGESEKLFF	TGTGCCAGCAGCGATCAGGGGGAGAGTGAAAAACTGTTTTTT
TRBD1	TRBV5-1	NA	TRBJ2-7	CASSPGQGGYEQYF	TGCGCCAGCAGCCCCGGACAGGGAGGCTACGAGCAGTACTTC
TRBD2	TRBV6-5	few	TRBJ2-7	CASSRTSGSSYEQYF	TGTGCCAGCAGTAGGACTAGCGGGAGCTCCTACGAGCAGTACTTC
NA	TRBV4-1	NA	TRBJ1-2	CASSQEWELGYGYTF	TGCGCCAGCAGCCAAGAGTGGGAGTTGGGCTATGGCTACACCTTC
NA	TRBV5-3	NA	TRBJ2-5	CARRRGRVRRKTQYF	TGTGCCAGAAGGAGGGGGAGGGTCAGAAGAAAGACCCAGTACTTC
TRBD1	TRBV27	NA	TRBJ1-1	CARDPTQGRNTEAFF	TGTGCCAGAGACCCGACACAGGGGCGGAACACTGAAGCTTTCTTT
TRBD1	TRBV10-2	NA	TRBJ2-1	CASRGLGTDYNEQFF	TGCGCCAGCAGGGGGCTCGGGACAGATTACAATGAGCAGTTCTTC
TRBD1	TRBV6-4	few	TRBJ2-7	CASSDGQRGGRSYEQYF	TGTGCCAGCAGTGACGGCCAAAGAGGGGGCCGGTCCTACGAGCAGTACTTC
NA	TRBV27	NA	TRBJ1-1	CASILRAGPGTEAFF	TGTGCCAGCATCCTAAGGGCGGGGCCGGGCACTGAAGCTTTCTTT
NA	TRBV5-1	NA	TRBJ2-7	CASSFGGPSYEQYF	TGCGCCAGCAGCTTCGGCGGCCCCTCCTACGAGCAGTACTTC
TRBD1	TRBV5-1	NA	TRBJ2-3	CASRANTGGTDTQYF	TGCGCCAGCAGGGCTAATACAGGGGGCACAGATACGCAGTATTTT